These T cell receptor beta chains were read from a single sample in a study of T-cell reconstitution after alpha-beta-depleted transplantation in children. TCRdb re-called the PCR reads with MiXCR, one entry per CDR3 protein. The sample consists of 200,000 to 300,000 distinct CDR3 sequences, approximately 12% of them appearing once. The sequencing here drew on PBMCs from the stem cell graft donor, taken from the stem cell graft. These receptors originate from a human donor who donated a stem cell graft to a child with acute lymphoblastic leukemia. Each CDR3 is given with its conserved first and last residue. D genes are given only for firm matches. Where a row states a size, it is once, few, many or the class of an expanded clone; other rows omit it.

J,size,V,D,DNA,CDR3
TRBJ2-1,few,TRBV20-1,-,TGCAGTGCTCCTCAGGGGAGATCGGTCGGCAATGAGCAGTTCTTC,CSAPQGRSVGNEQFF
TRBJ1-1,many,TRBV5-1,TRBD1,TGCGCCAGCAGCGATTCCGGGACAGGGGCGCCTTCAGCTTTCTTT,CASSDSGTGAPSAFF
TRBJ1-2,many,TRBV25-1,TRBD1,TGTGCCAGCAGCCCCCCCAGGGGGGATGGCTACACCTTC,CASSPPRGDGYTF
TRBJ2-3,many,TRBV29-1,-,TGCAGCTTCTGGGGTATTGGCACAGATACGCAGTATTTT,CSFWGIGTDTQYF
TRBJ1-1,many,TRBV12-3/TRBV12-4,-,TGTGCCAGCAGGAACAGTCAAAGAAACACTGAAGCTTTCTTT,CASRNSQRNTEAFF
TRBJ2-7,many,TRBV6-5,TRBD1,TGTGCCAGCAGTTCCCAGGGACAGGGGTCACTAAGGGGTCTCTACGAGCAGTACTTC,CASSSQGQGSLRGLYEQYF
TRBJ2-7,few,TRBV4-3,-,TGCGCGGCCGGAGGGACAGTCTACGAGCAGTACTTC,CAAGGTVYEQYF
TRBJ2-7,-,TRBV5-1,TRBD1,TGCGCCAGCAGCTTGGACGGGACAGGAGGGCGCTACGAGCAGTACTTC,CASSLDGTGGRYEQYF
TRBJ1-3,many,TRBV13,-,TGTGCCAGCAGCTGGGACAAGGGCCCTTTCTCTGGAAACACCATATATTTT,CASSWDKGPFSGNTIYF
TRBJ2-7,many,TRBV27,-,TGTGCCAGCAGCATCGGGGCCCACATGTACTTC,CASSIGAHMYF
TRBJ2-2,many,TRBV19,-,TGTGCCAGTAGAGCTAGCGCGGTAGGGTCCGGGGAGCTGTTTTTT,CASRASAVGSGELFF
TRBJ2-3,many,TRBV15,-,TGTGCCACCAGCAGATCACGGGGAACAGATACGCAGTATTTT,CATSRSRGTDTQYF
TRBJ2-3,many,TRBV12-5,TRBD2,TGTGCTAGTGGTTTGGACCGACTAGCGGGAGGGAACACAGATACGCAGTATTTT,CASGLDRLAGGNTDTQYF
TRBJ2-5,many,TRBV2,-,TGTGCCAGCCTCGGACGGGGCGGGGAGACCCAGTACTTC,CASLGRGGETQYF
TRBJ2-2,many,TRBV12-3/TRBV12-4,-,TGTGCCAGCAGTTTCGGTTCCCAGGGCGGGGAGCTGTTTTTT,CASSFGSQGGELFF
TRBJ1-5,many,TRBV7-2,-,TGTGCCAGCACCCTTAACCTTGGCAATCAGCCCCAGCATTTT,CASTLNLGNQPQHF
TRBJ2-2,many,TRBV29-1,TRBD2,TGCAGCGTAGGACTAGCGGGCACCGGGGAGCTGTTTTTT,CSVGLAGTGELFF
TRBJ2-2,many,TRBV7-2,-,TGTGCCAGCAGCTTAGCGCGAGGCGGTGTGGACACCGGGGAGCTGTTTTTT,CASSLARGGVDTGELFF
TRBJ1-4,few,TRBV5-6,-,TGTGCCAGCAGCCGGACCATGGGGGCGAATGAAAAACTGTTTTTT,CASSRTMGANEKLFF
TRBJ2-1,many,TRBV28,TRBD2,TGTGCCACCGAAGCGGGATCATCCTACAATGAGCAGTTCTTC,CATEAGSSYNEQFF
TRBJ2-3,many,TRBV29-1,-,TGCAGCGACTCAACTAGCACAGATACGCAGTATTTT,CSDSTSTDTQYF
TRBJ1-1,few,TRBV7-9,-,TGTGCCAGCAGCTTCCTCCCACCTGAATCTTTCTTT,CASSFLPPESFF
TRBJ2-2,few,TRBV10-3,-,TGTGCCACCGGCCCCACTGGACAGATGAACACCGGGGAGCTGTTTTTT,CATGPTGQMNTGELFF
TRBJ2-1,-,TRBV27,-,TGTGCCAGCAGTCCCCCGGTGGGCAATGAGCAGTTCTTC,CASSPPVGNEQFF
TRBJ1-1,few,TRBV9,-,TGTGCCAGCAGCGTAGAGGCTATGAACACTGAAGCTTTCTTT,CASSVEAMNTEAFF
TRBJ1-1,many,TRBV5-1,-,TGCGCCAGCAGCTTGGAAAGCGAAATGAACACTGAAGCTTTCTTT,CASSLESEMNTEAFF
TRBJ1-1,many,TRBV7-3,-,TGTGCCAGCAGCTTAATGCCGGGGAACACTGAAGCTTTCTTT,CASSLMPGNTEAFF